The TCR beta chain described here comes from a study of T cell repertoires in cytomegalovirus infection. Across the study: Newly reported HLA-C-restricted and thoroughly characterized HLA-B-restricted CMV epitopes were employed. Evidence of both CMV infection and a matching HLA type came from public TCR beta signatures. Overall study findings and caveats: The ex vivo response was dominated by HLA-C-restricted CMV-specific TCR beta clonotypes. Identification of carriers of CMV plus the relevant HLA was performed using cumulative public TCR beta family frequency.

MiXCR was run by TCRdb on the reads, yielding one entry per CDR3 protein. The sample lists roughly 500,000 distinct CDR3 sequences; 30% to 35% were seen once. A note on this clonotype: What it binds is unknown.

This TCR was sampled from a human donor in good health (CMV status not recorded). Some clones in this sample may be carry-over from other donors' samples. The specimen comprised cultured PBMCs, sampled from culture after CMV antigen stimulation.

CDR3 amino acids: CASSSRSGLTDTQYF. CDR3 coding DNA: TGTGCCAGCAGTTCCCGTAGCGGACTCACAGATACGCAGTATTTT. The chain carries TRBV12-3 or TRBV12-4 and TRBJ2-3, with D possibly TRBD2 on 6 matching bases. The CDR3 extends over 15 amino acids. V was shortened by 4 bases and J by 2 bases, with 13 bases between the two germline ends.